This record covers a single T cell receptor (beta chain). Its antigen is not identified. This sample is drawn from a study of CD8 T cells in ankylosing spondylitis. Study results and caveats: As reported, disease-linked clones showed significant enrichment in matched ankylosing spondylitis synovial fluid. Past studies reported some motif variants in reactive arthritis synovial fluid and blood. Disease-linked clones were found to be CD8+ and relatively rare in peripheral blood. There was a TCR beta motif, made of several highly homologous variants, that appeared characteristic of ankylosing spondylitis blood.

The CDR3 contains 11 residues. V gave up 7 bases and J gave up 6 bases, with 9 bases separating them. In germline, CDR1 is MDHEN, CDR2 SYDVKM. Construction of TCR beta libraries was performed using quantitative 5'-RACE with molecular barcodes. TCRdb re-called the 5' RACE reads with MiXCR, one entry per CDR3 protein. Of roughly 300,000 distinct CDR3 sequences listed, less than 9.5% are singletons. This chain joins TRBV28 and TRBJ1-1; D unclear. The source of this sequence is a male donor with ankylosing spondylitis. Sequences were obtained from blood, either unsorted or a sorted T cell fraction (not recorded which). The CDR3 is CASNGVAEAFF. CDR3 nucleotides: TGTGCCAGCAATGGAGTCGCTGAAGCTTTCTTT. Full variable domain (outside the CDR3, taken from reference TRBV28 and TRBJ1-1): DVKVTQSSRYLVKRTGEKVFLECVQDMDHENMFWYRQDPGLGLRLIYFSYDVKMKEKGDIPEGYSVSREKKERFSLILESASTNQTSMYLCASNGVAEAFFGQGTRLTVV.